Below, 4 T cell receptor beta chains from the same sample are listed, as sequenced in a study of T-cell memory formation after mild COVID-19. TCRdb analysed the 5' RACE reads with MiXCR anew, one entry per CDR3 protein. The sample has roughly 550,000 distinct CDR3 sequences; roughly 22% are singletons. The sample comprised PBMCs or a T cell subset sorted from them (not recorded which). The origin of the receptors is an adult woman who had mild COVID-19 (a few samples of this study predate the infection). Cell type and time point are not known.

In this sample, this clonotype turned up a few times. The rearrangement joins TRBV2 to TRBJ2-3, with TRBD2 as a possible D gene (6 bases). Trimming took 8 bases from V and 4 from J, leaving 10 bases between them. The CDR3 consists of 12 residues. Germline V gives CDR1 SNHLY, CDR2 FYNNEI. The CDR3 nucleotides are TGTGCCAGCCGACTAGGGGCAGATACGCAGTATTTT. Its protein product is CASRLGADTQYF.

This chain joins TRBV20-1 and TRBJ2-1; D perhaps matches TRBD2 (6 bases). In germline, CDR1 is DFQATT, CDR2 SNEGSKA (reference sequence). V lost 1 base, J lost 5 bases, and 21 bases lay in between. The CDR3 covers 17 residues. The CDR3 is CSARVYLREVPNNEQFF. Here the CDR3 DNA reads TGCAGTGCTAGAGTTTATTTGAGGGAGGTTCCCAACAATGAGCAGTTCTTC.

This clonotype has more than one count but fewer than ten. The chain combines TRBV20-1 with TRBJ1-4; the D is unclear. This CDR3 contains 14 residues. V dropped 1 base and J dropped 7 bases, with 13 bases sitting between them. In germline, CDR1 is DFQATT, CDR2 SNEGSKA (reference sequence). CDR3 coding DNA: TGCAGTGCTAGAGGGGGAACCGCTGGTGAAAAACTGTTTTTT. It is translated as CSARGGTAGEKLFF.

As to this clonotype: The conserved phenylalanine or tryptophan normally closing the CDR3 is absent here, so this likely arose from a read error. The chain is built from TRBV29-1 and TRBJ2-1, with TRBD1 as a possible D gene (7 bases). In germline, CDR1 is SQVTM, CDR2 ANQGSEA. Trimming stripped 3 bases from V and 4 bases from J, with 13 bases between. This CDR3 contains 14 residues. The CDR3: CSVDWRGHYNEQFL. The CDR3 DNA is TGCAGCGTTGATTGGAGGGGGCATTACAATGAGCAGTTCCTC.